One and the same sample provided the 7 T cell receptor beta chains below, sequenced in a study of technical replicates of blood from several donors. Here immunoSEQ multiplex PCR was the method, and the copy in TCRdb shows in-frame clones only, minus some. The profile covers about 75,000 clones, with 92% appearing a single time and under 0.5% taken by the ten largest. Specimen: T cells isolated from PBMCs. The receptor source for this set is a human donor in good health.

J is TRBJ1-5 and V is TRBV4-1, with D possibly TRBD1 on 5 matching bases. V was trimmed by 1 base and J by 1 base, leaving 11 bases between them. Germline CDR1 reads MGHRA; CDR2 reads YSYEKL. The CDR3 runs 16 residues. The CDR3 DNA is TGCGCCAGCAGCCAAGTTCCCCCAGGGAGCAATCAGCCCCAGCATTTT. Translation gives CASSQVPPGSNQPQHF.

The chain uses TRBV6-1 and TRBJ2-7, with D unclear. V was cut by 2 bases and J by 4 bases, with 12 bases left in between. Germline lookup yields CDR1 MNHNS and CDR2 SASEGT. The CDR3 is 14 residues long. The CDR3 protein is CASSERLARYEQYF. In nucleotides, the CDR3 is TGTGCCAGCAGTGAAAGGTTAGCTCGATACGAGCAGTACTTC.

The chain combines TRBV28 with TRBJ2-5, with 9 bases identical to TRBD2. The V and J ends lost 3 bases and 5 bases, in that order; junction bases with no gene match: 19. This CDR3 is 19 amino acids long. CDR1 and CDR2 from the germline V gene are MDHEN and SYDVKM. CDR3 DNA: TGTGCCAGCAGTTTGGGGGCACTACGACTAGCGGAGGGGGGGGAGACCCAGTACTTC. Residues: CASSLGALRLAEGGETQYF.

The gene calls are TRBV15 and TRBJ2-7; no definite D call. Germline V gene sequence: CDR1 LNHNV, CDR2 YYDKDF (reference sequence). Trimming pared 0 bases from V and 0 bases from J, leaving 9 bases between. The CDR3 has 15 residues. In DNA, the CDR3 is TGTGCCACCAGCAGAGATCTCTACAGCTCCTACGAGCAGTACTTC. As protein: CATSRDLYSSYEQYF.

This CDR3 is CASSQPRQGAEQYF. CDR3 DNA sequence: TGTGCCAGCAGCCAACCGAGACAGGGAGCGGAGCAGTACTTC. V gene TRBV14 combines with J gene TRBJ2-7; TRBD1 matches at 7 bases. Germline V gives CDR1 SGHDN, CDR2 FVKESK. CDR3 size: 14 residues. V shed 2 bases and J 7 bases; nucleotides not matched to a gene: 8. Full variable domain (rest looked up from reference TRBV14 and TRBJ2-7): EAGVTQFPSHSVIEKGQTVTLRCDPISGHDNLYWYRRVMGKEIKFLLHFVKESKQDESGMPNNRFLAERTGGTYSTLKVQPAELEDSGVYFCASSQPRQGAEQYFGPGTRLTVT.

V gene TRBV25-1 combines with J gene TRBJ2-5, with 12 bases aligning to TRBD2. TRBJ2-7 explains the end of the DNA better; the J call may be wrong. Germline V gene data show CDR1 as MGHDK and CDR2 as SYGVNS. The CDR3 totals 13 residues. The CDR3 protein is CASGLAGNYEQYF. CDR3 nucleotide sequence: TGTGCCAGCGGACTAGCGGGAAACTACGAGCAGTACTTC.

As DNA, the CDR3 is TGTGCCAGCGTGTTAACTAGCGGGAGACCGCCCGGGGAGCTGTTTTTT. Protein sequence: CASVLTSGRPPGELFF. The rearrangement joins TRBV28 to TRBJ2-2, with TRBD2 matching 11 bases. The CDR3 covers 16 residues. Germline lookup yields CDR1 MDHEN and CDR2 SYDVKM. Trimming at V came to 8 bases and at J to 6 bases, leaving 11 bases not matched to a gene.